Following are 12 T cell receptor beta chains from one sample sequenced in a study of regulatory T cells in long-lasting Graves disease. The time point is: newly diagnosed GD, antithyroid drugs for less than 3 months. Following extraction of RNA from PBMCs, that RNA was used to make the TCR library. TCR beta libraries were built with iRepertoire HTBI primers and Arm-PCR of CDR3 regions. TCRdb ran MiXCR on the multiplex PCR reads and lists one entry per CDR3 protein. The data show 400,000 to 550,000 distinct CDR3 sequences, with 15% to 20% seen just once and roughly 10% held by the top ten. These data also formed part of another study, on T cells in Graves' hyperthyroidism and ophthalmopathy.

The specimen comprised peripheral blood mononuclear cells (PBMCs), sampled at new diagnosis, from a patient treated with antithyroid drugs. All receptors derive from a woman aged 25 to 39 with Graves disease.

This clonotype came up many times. CDR3 bases: TGTGCCACCAGTGATTTGCGCGTTGGGGCAGCCCGGTTCTTC. Translation: CATSDLRVGAARFF. This rearrangement joins TRBV24-1 to TRBJ2-1; tentatively, D is TRBD1 (5 bases). Germline assignment: CDR1 KGHDR and CDR2 SFDVKD. V was shortened by 0 bases and J by 15 bases, with 17 bases between the two germline ends. This CDR3 spans 14 amino acids.

CDR3 sequence: CASSLVYQDTGGGDTQYF. DNA for the CDR3: TGTGCCAGCAGCTTGGTATACCAGGACACCGGCGGCGGAGATACGCAGTATTTT. This chain connects TRBV13 to TRBJ2-3; the D gene is possibly TRBD1 (5 bases). V lost 3 bases, J lost 5 bases, and 24 bases lay in between. CDR1 is PRHDT and CDR2 is FYEKMQ in the germline V gene (reference sequence). The CDR3 contains 18 residues. Based on the CDR3 plus reference TRBV13 and TRBJ2-3, the full variable domain is AAGVIQSPRHLIKEKRETATLKCYPIPRHDTVYWYQQGPGQDPQFLISFYEKMQSDKGSIPDRFSAQQFSDYHSELNMSSLELGDSALYFCASSLVYQDTGGGDTQYFGPGTRLTVL.

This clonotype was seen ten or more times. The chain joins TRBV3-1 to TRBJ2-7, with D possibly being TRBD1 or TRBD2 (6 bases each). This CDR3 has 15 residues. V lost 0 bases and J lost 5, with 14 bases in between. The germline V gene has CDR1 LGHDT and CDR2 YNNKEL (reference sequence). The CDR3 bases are TGTGCCAGCAGCCAAGACTGGACGGGGGCCAACGAGCAGTACTTC. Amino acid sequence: CASSQDWTGANEQYF.

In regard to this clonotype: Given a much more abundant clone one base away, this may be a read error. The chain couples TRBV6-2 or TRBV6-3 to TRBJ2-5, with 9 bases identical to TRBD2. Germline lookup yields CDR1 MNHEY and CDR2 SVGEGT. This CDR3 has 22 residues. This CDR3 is CAGSYSSNALREGLSRLETQYF. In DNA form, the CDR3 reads TGTGCCGGCAGTTACTCGAGTAATGCTTTGCGGGAGGGCCTCAGTAGGTTGGAGACCCAGTACTTC.

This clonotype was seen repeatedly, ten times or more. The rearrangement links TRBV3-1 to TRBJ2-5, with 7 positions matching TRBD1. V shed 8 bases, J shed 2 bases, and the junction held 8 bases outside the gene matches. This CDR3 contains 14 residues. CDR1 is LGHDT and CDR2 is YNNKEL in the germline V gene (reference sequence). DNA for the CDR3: TGTGCCAGCCAGACTGGACAGGTACAAGAGACCCAGTACTTC. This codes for CASQTGQVQETQYF.

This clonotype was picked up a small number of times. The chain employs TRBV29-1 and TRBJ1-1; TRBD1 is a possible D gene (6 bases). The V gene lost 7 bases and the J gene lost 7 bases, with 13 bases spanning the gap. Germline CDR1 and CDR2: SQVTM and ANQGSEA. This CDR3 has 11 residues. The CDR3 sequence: CSARDTNEAFF. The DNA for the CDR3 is TGCAGCGCCCGGGACACGAATGAAGCTTTCTTT.

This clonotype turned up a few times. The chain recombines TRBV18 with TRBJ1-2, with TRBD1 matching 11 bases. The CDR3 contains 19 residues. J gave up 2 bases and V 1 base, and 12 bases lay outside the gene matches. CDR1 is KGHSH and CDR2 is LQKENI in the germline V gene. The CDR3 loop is CASSPLPPGQGALNYGYTF. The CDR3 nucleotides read TGTGCCAGCTCACCACTCCCCCCAGGACAGGGGGCACTGAACTATGGCTACACCTTC.

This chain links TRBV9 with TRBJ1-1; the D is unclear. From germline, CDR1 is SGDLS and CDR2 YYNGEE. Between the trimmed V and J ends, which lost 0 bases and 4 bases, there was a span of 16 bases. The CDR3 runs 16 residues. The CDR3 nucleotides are TGTGCCAGCAGCGTAGTAAGGCGGGAGGACGTCACTGAAGCTTTCTTT. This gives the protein CASSVVRREDVTEAFF.

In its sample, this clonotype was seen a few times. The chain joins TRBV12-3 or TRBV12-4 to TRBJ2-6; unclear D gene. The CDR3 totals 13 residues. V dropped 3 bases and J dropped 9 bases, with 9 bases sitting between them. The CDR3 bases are TGTGCCAGCAGTTTCGCGACAATCAACGTCCTGACTTTC. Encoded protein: CASSFATINVLTF.

The CDR3, as DNA: TGTGCCAGTAGTAAGCGCTCGGACAGCTACAATGAGCAGTTCTTC. Translated: CASSKRSDSYNEQFF. This chain joins TRBV19 and TRBJ2-1; possible D gene TRBD1, 6 bases. The CDR3 totals 15 residues. CDR1 LNHDA and CDR2 SQIVND come from the germline V gene (reference sequence). V lost 4 bases and J 3 bases, leaving 13 bases between the germline ends.

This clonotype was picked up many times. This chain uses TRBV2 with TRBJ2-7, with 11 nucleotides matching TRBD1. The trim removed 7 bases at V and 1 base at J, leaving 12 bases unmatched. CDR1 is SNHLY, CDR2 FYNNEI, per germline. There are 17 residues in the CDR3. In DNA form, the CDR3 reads TGTGCCAGCAAAGCCCGGTCAGGGACAGGGGGGTCCTACGAGCAGTACTTC. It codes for CASKARSGTGGSYEQYF.

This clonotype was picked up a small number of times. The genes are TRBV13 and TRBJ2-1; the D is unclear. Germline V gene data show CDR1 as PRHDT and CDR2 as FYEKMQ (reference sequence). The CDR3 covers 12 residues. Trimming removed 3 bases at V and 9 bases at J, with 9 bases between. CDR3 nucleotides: TGTGCCAGCAGCTTGCTTGTTAGTGAGCAGTTCTTC. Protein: CASSLLVSEQFF.